This TCR beta chain was recorded in a study of cytomegalovirus exposure and HLA in healthy donors. Study-wide points: Accurate prediction of HLA-A and HLA-B alleles (for most subjects) was reportedly achieved from TCR beta sequences.

Vbeta (60) and Jbeta (13) primers were used in the PCR. Sequencing used immunoSEQ multiplex PCR; TCRdb keeps in-frame clones, though not all of them. The sample lists over 150,000 clones; about four fifths were seen once. Germline V lookup: CDR1 SGHRS, CDR2 YFSETQ. The CDR3 consists of 13 residues. V was cut by 2 bases and J by 6 bases, with 11 bases left in between. All donors participated as healthy donors of bone marrow. On this clone: Antigen: not known.

The sequencing input was PBMCs. The receptor comes from a woman aged 45-65 years in good health and CMV-seronegative. The V and J genes are TRBV5-1 and TRBJ1-1, with no clear D. CDR3 bases: TGCGCCAGCAGCTTTAACCAGGTAGCTGAAGCTTTCTTT. It yields the protein CASSFNQVAEAFF.